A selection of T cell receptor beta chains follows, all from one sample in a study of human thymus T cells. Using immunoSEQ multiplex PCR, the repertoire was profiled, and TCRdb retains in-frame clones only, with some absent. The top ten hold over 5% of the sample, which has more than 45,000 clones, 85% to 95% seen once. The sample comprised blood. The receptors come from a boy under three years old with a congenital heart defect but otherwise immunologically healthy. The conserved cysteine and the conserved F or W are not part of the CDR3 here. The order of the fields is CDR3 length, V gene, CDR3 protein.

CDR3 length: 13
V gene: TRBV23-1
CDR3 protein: ASSASPRGPDTQY

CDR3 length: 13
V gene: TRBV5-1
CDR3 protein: ASSIQAGHTDTQY

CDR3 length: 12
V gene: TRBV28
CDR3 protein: ASSFPGRGTEAF

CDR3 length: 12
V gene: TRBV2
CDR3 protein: ASSEARSREQLF

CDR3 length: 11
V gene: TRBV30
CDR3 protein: AWRGDAYNEQF

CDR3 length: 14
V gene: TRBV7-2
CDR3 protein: ASSVQGTLSGNTIY

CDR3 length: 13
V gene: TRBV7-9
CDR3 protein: ASSPTDLINYGYT

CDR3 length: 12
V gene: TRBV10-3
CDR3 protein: AISVEGWNYGYT

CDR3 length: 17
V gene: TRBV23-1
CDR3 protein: ANYRGWCNTRGGSYEQY

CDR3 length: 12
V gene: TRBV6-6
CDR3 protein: ASSYSRGGTEAF

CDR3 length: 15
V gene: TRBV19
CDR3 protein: ATHWTSGGAVQDEQF

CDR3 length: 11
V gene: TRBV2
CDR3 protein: ASSDGGGDIQY

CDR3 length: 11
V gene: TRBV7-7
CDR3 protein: ASGRTRLETQY

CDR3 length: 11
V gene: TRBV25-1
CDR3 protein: ASEPGSGYGYT

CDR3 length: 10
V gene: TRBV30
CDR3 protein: AWSSSSVERF

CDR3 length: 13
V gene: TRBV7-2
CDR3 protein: ASSLAGFFGNTIY

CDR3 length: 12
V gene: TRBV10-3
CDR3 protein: AIKSGGGQETQY

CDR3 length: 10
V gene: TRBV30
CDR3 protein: AWVEAGYGYT

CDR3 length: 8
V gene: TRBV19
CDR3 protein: ASTGNTIY

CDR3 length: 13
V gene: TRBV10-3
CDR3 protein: AISPTGLTTGELF

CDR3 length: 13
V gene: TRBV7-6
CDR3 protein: ASSLGASLGETQY

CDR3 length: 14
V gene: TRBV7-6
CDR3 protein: ASSSRQGKEHNEQF

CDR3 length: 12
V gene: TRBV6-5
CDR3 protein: ASSYLGVGDTQY

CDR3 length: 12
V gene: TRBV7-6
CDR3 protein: ASSESDASYEQY

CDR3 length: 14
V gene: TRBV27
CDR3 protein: ASSLWGLAEYNEQF

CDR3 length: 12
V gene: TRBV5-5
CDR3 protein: ASSLAPNTGELF

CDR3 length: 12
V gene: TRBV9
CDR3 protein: ASSPWDVYGLQY

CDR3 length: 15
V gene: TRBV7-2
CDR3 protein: ASSRRGTASPNYGYT

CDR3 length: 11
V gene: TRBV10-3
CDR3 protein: AITKNREGKAF

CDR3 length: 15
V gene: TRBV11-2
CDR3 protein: ASSLAPVRRGQGGYT

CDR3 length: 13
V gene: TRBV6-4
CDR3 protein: ASSGPGTSDNEQF

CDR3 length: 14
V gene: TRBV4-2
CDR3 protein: ASSQERRGGIYEQY

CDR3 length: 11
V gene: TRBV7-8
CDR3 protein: ASSPDRNYGYT

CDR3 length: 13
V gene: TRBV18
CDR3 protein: ASSPGLAPNYEQY

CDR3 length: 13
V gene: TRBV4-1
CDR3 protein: ASSQRQGAPYEQY

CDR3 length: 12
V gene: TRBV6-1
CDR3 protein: ASSTPLPNTEAF

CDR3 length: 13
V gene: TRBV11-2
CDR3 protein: ASSPGQGHNSPLH

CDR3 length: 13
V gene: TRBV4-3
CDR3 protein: ASSQDRGSTDTQY

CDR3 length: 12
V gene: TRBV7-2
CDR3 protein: ASSLGRTTGELF

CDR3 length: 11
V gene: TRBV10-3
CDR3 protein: AIRTGVDTEAF

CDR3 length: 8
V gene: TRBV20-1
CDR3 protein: RGGDNEQF

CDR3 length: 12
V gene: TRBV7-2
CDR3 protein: ASSPLGTSGEQY

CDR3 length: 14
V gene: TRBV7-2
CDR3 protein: ASSPKGLAGKETQY

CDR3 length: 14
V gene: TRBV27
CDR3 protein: ASSPLAGALNTEAF

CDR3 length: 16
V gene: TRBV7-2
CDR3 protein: ASSLGGQFAGVYNEQF

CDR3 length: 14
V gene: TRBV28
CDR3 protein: ASSLSGTGRGETQY

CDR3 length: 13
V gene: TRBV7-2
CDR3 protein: ASSPGLYESDGYT

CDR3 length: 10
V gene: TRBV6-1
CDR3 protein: ASRLLTDTQY

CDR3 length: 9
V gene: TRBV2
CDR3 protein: AGGVYNEQF

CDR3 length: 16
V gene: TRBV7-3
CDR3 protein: ASSSSRPLAGDHNEQF

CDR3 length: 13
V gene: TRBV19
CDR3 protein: ASSPVGALGNEQF

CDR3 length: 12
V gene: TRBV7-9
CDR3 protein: ASRGTGHSYEQY